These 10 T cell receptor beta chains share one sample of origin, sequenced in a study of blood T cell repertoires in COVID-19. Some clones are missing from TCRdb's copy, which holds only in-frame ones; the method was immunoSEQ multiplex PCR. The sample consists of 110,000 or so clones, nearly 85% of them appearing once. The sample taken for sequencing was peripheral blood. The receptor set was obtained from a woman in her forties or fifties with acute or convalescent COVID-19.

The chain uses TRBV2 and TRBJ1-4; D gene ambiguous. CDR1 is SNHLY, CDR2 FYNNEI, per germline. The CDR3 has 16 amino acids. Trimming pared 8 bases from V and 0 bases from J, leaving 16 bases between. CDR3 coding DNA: TGTGCCAGCGGGCGATCGTCAACAGCAACTAATGAAAAACTGTTTTTT. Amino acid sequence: CASGRSSTATNEKLFF.

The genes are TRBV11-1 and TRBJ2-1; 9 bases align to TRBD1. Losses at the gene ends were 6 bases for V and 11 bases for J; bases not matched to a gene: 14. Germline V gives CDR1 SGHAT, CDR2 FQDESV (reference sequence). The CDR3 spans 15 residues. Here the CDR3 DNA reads TGTGCCAGCAGGCAAATGGGACAGGGTACGGGGAAGCAGTTCTTC. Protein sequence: CASRQMGQGTGKQFF.

CDR3 amino acids: CASQGGVNNSPLHF. CDR3 sequence (DNA): TGTGCCAGCCAGGGAGGGGTAAATAATTCACCCCTCCACTTT. V is TRBV6-1 and J is TRBJ1-6; D is possibly TRBD1 (5 bases). The CDR3 covers 14 residues. The germline V gene encodes CDR1 MNHNS and CDR2 SASEGT. V gave up 8 bases and J gave up 5 bases, with 13 bases separating them.

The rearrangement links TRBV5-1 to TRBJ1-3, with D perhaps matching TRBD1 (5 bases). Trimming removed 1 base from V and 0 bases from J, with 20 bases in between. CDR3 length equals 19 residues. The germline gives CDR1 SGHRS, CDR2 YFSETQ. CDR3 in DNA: TGCGCCAGCAGCTTGTCGAGCGACAGCTCTATATACTCTGGAAACACCATATATTTT. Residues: CASSLSSDSSIYSGNTIYF.

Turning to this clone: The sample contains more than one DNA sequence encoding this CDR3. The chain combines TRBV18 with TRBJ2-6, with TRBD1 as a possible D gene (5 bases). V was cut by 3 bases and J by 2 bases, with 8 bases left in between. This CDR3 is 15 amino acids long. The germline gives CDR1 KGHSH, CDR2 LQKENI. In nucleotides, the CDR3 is TGTGCCAGCTCACCCGACAGAGCTGGGGCCAACGTCCTGACTTTC. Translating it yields CASSPDRAGANVLTF.

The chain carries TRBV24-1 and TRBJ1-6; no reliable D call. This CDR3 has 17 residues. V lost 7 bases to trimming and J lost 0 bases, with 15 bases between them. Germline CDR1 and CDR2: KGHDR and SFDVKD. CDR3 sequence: CATSPRGLSSYNSPLHF. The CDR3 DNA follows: TGTGCCACCAGCCCCCGTGGACTTAGCTCCTATAATTCACCCCTCCACTTT.

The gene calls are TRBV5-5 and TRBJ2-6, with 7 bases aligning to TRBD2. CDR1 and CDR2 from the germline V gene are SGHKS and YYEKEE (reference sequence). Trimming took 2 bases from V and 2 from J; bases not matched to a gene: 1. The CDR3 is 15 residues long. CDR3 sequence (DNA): TGTGCCAGCAGCTTCGGGGGGACTGGGGCCAACGTCCTGACTTTC. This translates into CASSFGGTGANVLTF.

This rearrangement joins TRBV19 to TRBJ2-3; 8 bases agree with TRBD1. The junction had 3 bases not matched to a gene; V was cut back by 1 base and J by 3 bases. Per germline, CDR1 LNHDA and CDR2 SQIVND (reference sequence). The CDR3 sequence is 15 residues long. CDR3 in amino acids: CASSIGRGPTDTQYF. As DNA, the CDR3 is TGTGCCAGTAGTATAGGCAGGGGGCCAACAGATACGCAGTATTTT.

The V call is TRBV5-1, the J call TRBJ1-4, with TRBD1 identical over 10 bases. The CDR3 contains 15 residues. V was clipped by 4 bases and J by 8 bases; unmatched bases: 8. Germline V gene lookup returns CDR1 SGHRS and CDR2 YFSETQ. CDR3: CASSAGTGVVEKLFF. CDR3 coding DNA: TGCGCCAGCAGCGCCGGGACAGGGGTTGTGGAAAAACTGTTTTTT.

The CDR3 protein is CSVVWQGSSGNTIYF. The CDR3 DNA follows: TGCAGCGTTGTTTGGCAGGGGAGCTCTGGAAACACCATATATTTT. The genes are TRBV29-1 and TRBJ1-3; D possibly corresponds to TRBD1 (6 bases). CDR3 length: 15 residues. In germline, CDR1 is SQVTM, CDR2 ANQGSEA. The V end was cut by 4 bases, the J end by 0 bases, with 13 bases between.